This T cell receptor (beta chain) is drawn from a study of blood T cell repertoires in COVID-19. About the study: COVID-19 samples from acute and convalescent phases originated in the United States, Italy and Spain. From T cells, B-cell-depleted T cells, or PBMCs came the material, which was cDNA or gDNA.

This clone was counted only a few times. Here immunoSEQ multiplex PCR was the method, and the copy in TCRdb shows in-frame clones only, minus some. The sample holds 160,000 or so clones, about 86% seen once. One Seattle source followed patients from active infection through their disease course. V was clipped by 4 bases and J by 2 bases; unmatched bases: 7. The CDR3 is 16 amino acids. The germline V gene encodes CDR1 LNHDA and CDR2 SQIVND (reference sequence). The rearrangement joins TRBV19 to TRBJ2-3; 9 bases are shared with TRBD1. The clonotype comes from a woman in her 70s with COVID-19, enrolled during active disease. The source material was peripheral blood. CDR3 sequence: CASSRGTGRNTDTQYF. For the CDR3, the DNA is TGTGCCAGTAGTAGGGGGACAGGGAGAAACACAGATACGCAGTATTTT.